The rows below give T cell receptor beta chains drawn from one sample of a study of CD8 T cells in ankylosing spondylitis. TCRdb passed the 5' RACE reads through MiXCR, listing each CDR3 protein once. This sample yields around 540,000 distinct CDR3 sequences, of which more than 9.5% are seen a single time; about 6.8% belongs to the top ten. Sequenced material: blood, either unsorted or a sorted T cell fraction (not recorded which). The receptors were sampled from a male donor with ankylosing spondylitis. Each CDR3 is given with its conserved first and last residue. The order of the fields is V gene, clone size, CDR3 protein. Expanded clones get a size class; other rows say once, few or many, or leave the size out.

v_gene: TRBV6-5
abundance: .
CDR3aa: CASSYWSGSGNTEAFF

v_gene: TRBV15
abundance: few
CDR3aa: CATSRQRTYEQYF

v_gene: TRBV5-1
abundance: .
CDR3aa: CASSPVAGRTDTQYF

v_gene: TRBV20-1
abundance: few
CDR3aa: CSVRGSGYNEQFF

v_gene: TRBV25-1
abundance: few
CDR3aa: CASSQHGTSGHHTDTQYF

v_gene: TRBV11-1
abundance: .
CDR3aa: CASSPGLSGTFFWNEQFF

v_gene: TRBV15
abundance: .
CDR3aa: CATSSGESGTNEKLFF

v_gene: TRBV5-1
abundance: many
CDR3aa: CASSFSSGSYEQYF

v_gene: TRBV29-1
abundance: few
CDR3aa: CSAEFGNSPLHF

v_gene: TRBV30
abundance: .
CDR3aa: CAWSLGQISSYNEQFF

v_gene: TRBV20-1
abundance: .
CDR3aa: CSARDNRANTGELFF

v_gene: TRBV11-1
abundance: .
CDR3aa: CASSLGLAGGPDYNEQFF

v_gene: TRBV10-2
abundance: .
CDR3aa: CASSESGGPYEQYF

v_gene: TRBV3-1
abundance: .
CDR3aa: CASKRGPSYNEQFF

v_gene: TRBV5-1
abundance: .
CDR3aa: CASSQGLAGLYEQYF

v_gene: TRBV5-1
abundance: many
CDR3aa: CASSFDREREAFF

v_gene: TRBV20-1
abundance: .
CDR3aa: CSAREAGGEAYEQYF

v_gene: TRBV5-1
abundance: many
CDR3aa: CASSMADYNEQFF

v_gene: TRBV9
abundance: .
CDR3aa: CASSVEERESYEQYF

v_gene: TRBV6-2/TRBV6-3
abundance: .
CDR3aa: CASSYAGTSGRGRQFF

v_gene: TRBV10-3
abundance: .
CDR3aa: CAISPGTFEETQYF

v_gene: TRBV11-2
abundance: few
CDR3aa: CATERANQETQYF

v_gene: TRBV5-1
abundance: few
CDR3aa: CASVGTVNTGELFF

v_gene: TRBV18
abundance: few
CDR3aa: CASSLQGLIKGEQFF

v_gene: TRBV7-2
abundance: few
CDR3aa: CASSFNTGQETQYF

v_gene: TRBV29-1
abundance: few
CDR3aa: CSVAGTGFGETQYF

v_gene: TRBV27
abundance: few
CDR3aa: CASTESVGRENEKLFF